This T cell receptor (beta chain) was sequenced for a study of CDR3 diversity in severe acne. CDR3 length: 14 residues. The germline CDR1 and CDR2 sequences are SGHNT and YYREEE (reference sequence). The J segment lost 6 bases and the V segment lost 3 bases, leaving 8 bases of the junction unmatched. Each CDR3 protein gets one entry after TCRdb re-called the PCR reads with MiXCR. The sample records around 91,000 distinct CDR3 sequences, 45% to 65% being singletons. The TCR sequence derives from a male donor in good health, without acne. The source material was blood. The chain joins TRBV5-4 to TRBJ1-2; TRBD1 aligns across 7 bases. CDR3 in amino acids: CASSYGDSPHGYTF. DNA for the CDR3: TGTGCCAGCAGCTATGGGGACAGCCCCCATGGCTACACCTTC.